The clone carrying this T cell receptor (beta chain) has ten or more counts. Its antigen is currently unknown. Used for diagnoses were clinical symptoms, serum thyroxine and TRAb, thyroid ultrasound and orbital computed tomography. TCR beta CDR3 sequences were amplified from RNA transcripts. First-round RT-PCR targeting the TCR CDR3 was performed with the HTBI primer set. TCRdb reanalysed the multiplex PCR reads using MiXCR and keeps one entry per CDR3 protein. This sample has about 420,000 distinct CDR3 sequences; 15% to 19% occur once, and the top ten carry roughly 14%. The sample originates from a study of T cells in Graves' hyperthyroidism and ophthalmopathy. The germline V and J ends were trimmed by 8 bases and 7 bases, with 15 bases remaining between them. The CDR3 has 13 amino acids. Germline values: CDR1 SNHLY, CDR2 FYNNEI. Whole-study results and caveats: Most clonotypes expanded in the thyroid (above 0.001) were also present in blood.

Sequenced material: blood. This receptor was obtained from a woman younger than 30 with Graves' hyperthyroidism. V and J are TRBV2 and TRBJ1-3; D gene uncertain. CDR3 in DNA: TGTGCCAGCGGAGGCGCCTCAACCAACACCATATATTTT. Its protein is CASGGASTNTIYF.